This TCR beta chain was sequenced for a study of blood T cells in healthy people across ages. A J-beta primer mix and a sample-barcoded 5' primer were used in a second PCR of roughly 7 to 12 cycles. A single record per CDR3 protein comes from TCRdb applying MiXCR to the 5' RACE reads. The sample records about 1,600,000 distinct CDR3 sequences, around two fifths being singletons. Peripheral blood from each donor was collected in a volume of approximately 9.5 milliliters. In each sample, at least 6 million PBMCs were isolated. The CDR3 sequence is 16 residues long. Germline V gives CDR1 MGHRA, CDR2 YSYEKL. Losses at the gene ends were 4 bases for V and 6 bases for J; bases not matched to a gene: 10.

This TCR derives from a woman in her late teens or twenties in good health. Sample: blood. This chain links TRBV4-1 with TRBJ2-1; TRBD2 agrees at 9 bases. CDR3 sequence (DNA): TGCGCCAGCAGCCCTCTAGGTGGCGGGGGGGCCAATGAGCAGTTCTTC. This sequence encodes CASSPLGGGGANEQFF.